This T cell receptor (beta chain) stems from a study of T cell repertoires in cytomegalovirus infection. Study background: Alongside well-studied HLA-B-restricted CMV epitopes, recently identified HLA-C-restricted CMV epitopes were also used. Findings and caveats of the study: Based on cumulative public TCR beta family frequency, carriers of CMV plus the relevant HLA were identified. Ex vivo responses were dominated by HLA-C-restricted CMV-specific TCR beta clonotypes.

This clonotype was detected a few times. Antigen unknown. TCRdb analysed the reads with MiXCR anew, one entry per CDR3 protein. The sample yields about 140,000 distinct CDR3 sequences, around 32% seen once. Trimming pared 4 bases from V and 0 bases from J, leaving 8 bases between. Germline values: CDR1 MGHRA, CDR2 YSYEKL. The CDR3 is 14 amino acids. The specimen was CD8+ T cells from cultured PBMCs, collected from culture after CMV antigen stimulation. V and J are TRBV4-1 and TRBJ2-3; D is unresolved. This TCR was sampled from a human donor in good health (CMV status not recorded). Some clones in this sample may be carry-over from other donors' samples. The CDR3: CASSLFSSTDTQYF. In DNA form, the CDR3 reads TGCGCCAGCAGCCTTTTTTCGAGCACAGATACGCAGTATTTT.